The clone carrying this T cell receptor beta chain was seen a single time. What it binds is not known. Naive CD8 populations comprised CD45RO-negative cells positively selected for CCR7, excluding terminally differentiated effector memory CD45RA+ cells. The entry originates in a study of shared clonotypes between healthy human individuals. Findings of the study overall: Naive subsets usually exceeded memory subsets in estimated richness. Relative to their counterparts shared across all four donors, non-shared clonotypes exhibited diminished generation probabilities.

Clones were sequenced by immunoSEQ multiplex PCR, and TCRdb holds only the in-frame ones, with some missing. There are about 1.9 million clones in the sample; 80% to 95% occur only once, and about 1.7% lies in the top ten. The V and J ends lost 0 bases and 0 bases, in that order; junction bases with no gene match: 8. Germline CDR1 is SGHDT and CDR2 is YYEEEE. CDR3 length: 17 amino acids. This TCR derives from a man aged 18 to 30 in good health. Some clones in this sample may be carry-over from other donors' samples. The material sequenced was naive CD8+ T cells from PBMCs. This sequence joins TRBV5-6 and TRBJ2-7; the match to TRBD1 covers 8 bases. The CDR3 here is CASSLGTGPWSSYEQYF. CDR3 bases: TGTGCCAGCAGCTTGGGGACAGGGCCCTGGAGCTCCTACGAGCAGTACTTC.